One sample yielded the 2 T cell receptor beta chains listed below, sequenced in a study of Ad26.COV2.S vaccination and SARS-CoV-2 variants. As for treatment: about 20 received Ad26.COV2.S at low or high dose, single or two shots; roughly five received placebo; per-sample allocation not given. Following the first vaccine or placebo injection, samples were taken on day 63. Sequencing used immunoSEQ multiplex PCR; TCRdb keeps in-frame clones, though not all of them. The sample has 300,000 to 350,000 clones; about 88% are singletons. The sequencing used peripheral blood, collected in a trial of Ad26.COV2.S vaccine versus placebo. These receptors were taken from a person between 18 and 60 years old who received the Ad26.COV2.S COVID-19 vaccine or a placebo.

This clone has only one observation. The V call is TRBV9, the J call TRBJ1-5, with D maybe TRBD1 (5 bases). The CDR3 length is 19 residues. CDR1 and CDR2 from the germline V gene are SGDLS and YYNGEE. V gave up 4 bases and J gave up 3 bases, with 26 bases separating them. The CDR3: CASSLEVLPRVKNNQPQHF. CDR3 sequence (DNA): TGTGCCAGCAGCCTCGAAGTCCTCCCCAGGGTAAAGAACAATCAGCCCCAGCATTTT.

The CDR3 spells CASSLEGRQFF. CDR3 nucleotides: TGTGCCAGCAGCTTGGAGGGTCGGCAGTTCTTC. The J gene is TRBJ2-1, the V gene TRBV7-3, with D possibly being TRBD2 (6 bases). V shed 3 bases and J shed 12 bases, with 9 bases lying between them. The length of the CDR3 is 11 residues. Germline V lookup: CDR1 SGHTA, CDR2 FQGTGA.